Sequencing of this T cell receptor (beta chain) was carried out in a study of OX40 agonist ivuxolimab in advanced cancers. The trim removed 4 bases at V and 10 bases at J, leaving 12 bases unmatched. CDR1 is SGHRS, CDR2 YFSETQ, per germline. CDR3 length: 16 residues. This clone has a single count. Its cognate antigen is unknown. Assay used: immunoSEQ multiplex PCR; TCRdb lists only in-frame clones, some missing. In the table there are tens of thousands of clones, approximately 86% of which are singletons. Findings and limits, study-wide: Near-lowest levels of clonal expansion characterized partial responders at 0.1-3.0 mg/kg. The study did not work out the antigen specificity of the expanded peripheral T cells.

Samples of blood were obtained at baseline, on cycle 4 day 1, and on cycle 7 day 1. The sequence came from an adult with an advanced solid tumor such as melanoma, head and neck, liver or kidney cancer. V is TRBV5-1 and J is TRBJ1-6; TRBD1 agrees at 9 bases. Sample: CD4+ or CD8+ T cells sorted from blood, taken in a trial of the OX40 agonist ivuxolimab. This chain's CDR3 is CASSLGLQGAESPLHF. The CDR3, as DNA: TGCGCCAGCAGCCTAGGATTACAGGGGGCAGAGTCACCCCTCCACTTT.